This T cell receptor beta chain was profiled in a study of graft-versus-host responses after intestinal transplantation. Findings of the study overall: GvH clone levels peaked in circulation, and this peak was associated with early post-transplant HvG declines.

J was trimmed by 5 bases and V by 8 bases; bases with no gene match: 8. The CDR3 sequence is 13 residues long. Germline V gene sequence: CDR1 MNHEY, CDR2 SMNVEV (reference sequence). On this clone itself: Its antigen is undetermined.

The protocol was immunoSEQ multiplex PCR, while the TCRdb copy is restricted to in-frame clones and leaves out a portion. Among over 8,500 clones, 90% to 95% were seen once, and the ten largest hold about a sixth. Sequenced here: bone marrow, sampled around 520 days after intestinal transplantation. J is TRBJ2-5 and V is TRBV27, with 7 positions matching TRBD2. This sequence was found in a human patient who received an intestinal transplant, so some T cells may come from the graft donor. Here the CDR3 reads CASGTSAGETQYF. The CDR3 DNA follows: TGTGCCAGCGGAACTAGCGCGGGTGAGACCCAGTACTTC.